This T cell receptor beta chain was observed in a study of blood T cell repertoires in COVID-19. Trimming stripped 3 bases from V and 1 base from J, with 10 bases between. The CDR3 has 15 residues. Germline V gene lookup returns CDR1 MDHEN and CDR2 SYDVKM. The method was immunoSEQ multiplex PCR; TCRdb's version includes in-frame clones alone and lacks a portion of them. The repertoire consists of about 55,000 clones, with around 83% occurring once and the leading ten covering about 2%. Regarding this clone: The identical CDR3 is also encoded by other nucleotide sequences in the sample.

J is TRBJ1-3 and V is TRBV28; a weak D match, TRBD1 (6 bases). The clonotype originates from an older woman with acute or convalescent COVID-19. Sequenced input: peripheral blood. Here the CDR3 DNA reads TGTGCCAGCAGTTTCGGGGGGCATTCTGGAAACACCATATATTTT. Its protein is CASSFGGHSGNTIYF.